The rows below give T cell receptor beta chains drawn from one sample of a study of identical twins. TCRdb re-called the 5' RACE reads through MiXCR, storing one row per CDR3 protein. The table records approximately 240,000 distinct CDR3 sequences, about 14% of them present only once. The sequenced material came from memory (CD45RO+) T cells sorted from blood. The receptor source for this set is a woman in her late teens or twenties in good health. The CDR3 runs from the conserved cysteine through the conserved F or W. The D gene is left open where the match is weak. Not every row has a clone size; where given, it reads once, few, many or a size class.

V gene	D gene	J gene	clone size	CDR3 DNA	CDR3 protein
TRBV7-9	NA	TRBJ1-4	NA	TGTGCCAGCAGCTCAGACGTTGTCGGGACAACTAATGAAAAACTGTTTTTT	CASSSDVVGTTNEKLFF
TRBV10-3	NA	TRBJ2-5	NA	TGTGCCATCAGTGAGTCACTGGGGAAAGAGACCCAGTACTTC	CAISESLGKETQYF
TRBV3-1	TRBD2	TRBJ2-7	NA	TGTGCCAGCAGCCCGTCGGGGGGGCCTAGTCAGCAGTACTTC	CASSPSGGPSQQYF
TRBV7-9	NA	TRBJ1-5	NA	TGTGCCAGCAGCCCTAGATCAACTGGGGGCAGCTTACAGCCCCAGCATTTT	CASSPRSTGGSLQPQHF
TRBV2	NA	TRBJ2-5	many	TGTGCCAGCAGTGCCCCTCGCTCGACTAGAGGCAGTGGGGAGACCCAGTACTTC	CASSAPRSTRGSGETQYF
TRBV3-1	NA	TRBJ1-5	NA	TGTGCCAGCAGCCCGAACAGGGATCAGCCCCAGCATTTT	CASSPNRDQPQHF
TRBV5-1	TRBD2	TRBJ2-3	NA	TGCGCCAGCAGACTAGCGGGAGGGCCAGGAGATACGCAGTATTTT	CASRLAGGPGDTQYF
TRBV15	TRBD1	TRBJ1-5	many	TGTGCCACCAGCAGAGACTCTAGGAGACAGGGGTACAATCAGCCCCAGCATTTT	CATSRDSRRQGYNQPQHF
TRBV6-2/TRBV6-3	NA	TRBJ1-1	few	TGTGCCAGCAGTCCCGGGGGCAGTTCGGACACTGAAGCTTTCTTT	CASSPGGSSDTEAFF
TRBV12-3/TRBV12-4	TRBD1	TRBJ1-5	NA	TGTGCCAGCAGTCCGACAGGGCAACATCAGCCCCAGCATTTT	CASSPTGQHQPQHF
TRBV7-9	NA	TRBJ1-1	few	TGTGCCAGCACCCAGGGCACTGAAGCTTTCTTT	CASTQGTEAFF
TRBV20-1	NA	TRBJ2-5	NA	TGCAGTGCTAGTAATCCTAGGAAGGATTCAGAGACCCAGTACTTC	CSASNPRKDSETQYF
TRBV7-3	TRBD2	TRBJ2-3	NA	TGTGCCAGCAGCTTATTAGCGGGGGGTTCAGATACGCAGTATTTT	CASSLLAGGSDTQYF
TRBV7-9	TRBD1	TRBJ2-7	NA	TGTGCCAGCAGCTTAGTCGGGACAGGGGTCTACGAGCAGTACTTC	CASSLVGTGVYEQYF
TRBV5-6	NA	TRBJ2-5	NA	TGTGCCAGGGGCTCCGTCAGCCAAGAGACCCAGTACTTC	CARGSVSQETQYF
TRBV5-5	TRBD1	TRBJ1-2	NA	TGTGCCAGCCGGGAAGGACAGGGGCCCCTTGGCTACACCTTC	CASREGQGPLGYTF
TRBV30	NA	TRBJ1-5	many	TGTGCCTGCTCTGGGGTAGGGCAAAATCAGCCCCAGCATTTT	CACSGVGQNQPQHF
TRBV12-3/TRBV12-4	TRBD1	TRBJ2-7	many	TGTGCCAGCAGTCTTACCGGGACAGTTTCCTACGAGCAGTACTTC	CASSLTGTVSYEQYF
TRBV27	NA	TRBJ1-4	NA	TGTGCCAGCAGTTTAAGATGGAGATCGCCTGAAAAACTGTTTTTT	CASSLRWRSPEKLFF
TRBV27	TRBD1	TRBJ1-6	many	TGTGCCAGCAGTCCGACAGGGGGGACCTATAATTCACCCCTCCACTTT	CASSPTGGTYNSPLHF
TRBV12-3/TRBV12-4	NA	TRBJ1-3	many	TGTGCCAGCAGTTTCGGGGCGGACACCATATATTTT	CASSFGADTIYF
TRBV7-2	NA	TRBJ2-1	NA	TGTGCCAGCAGCTTAAGCGCTTATGAGCAGTTCTTC	CASSLSAYEQFF
TRBV29-1	NA	TRBJ2-3	many	TGCAGCGTTGAACAAGCAGATACGCAGTATTTT	CSVEQADTQYF
TRBV20-1	TRBD1	TRBJ1-5	many	TGCAGTGCTAGGGGGGACAGAAACCAGCCCCAGCATTTT	CSARGDRNQPQHF
TRBV11-1	TRBD2	TRBJ2-6	few	TGTGCCAGCAGCTCCACCCCCCGACTAGCGGAGGCCTCTGGGGCCAACGTCCTGACTTTC	CASSSTPRLAEASGANVLTF
TRBV6-1	TRBD2	TRBJ2-3	NA	TGTGCCAGTCGGACTAGCGGGAGTCGGGGTACAGATACGCAGTATTTT	CASRTSGSRGTDTQYF
TRBV20-1	NA	TRBJ2-1	many	TGCAGTGCTAGAGATGTGCGGGGCCGTAGCTCCTACAATGAGCAGTTCTTC	CSARDVRGRSSYNEQFF
TRBV20-1	NA	TRBJ2-7	few	TGCAGTGCTAACCGGCCGGGCCTCTACGAGCAGTACTTC	CSANRPGLYEQYF
TRBV20-1	NA	TRBJ2-7	few	TGCAGTGCTAGAGACCGCGGAGGGGTCTACGAGCAGTACTTC	CSARDRGGVYEQYF
TRBV29-1	TRBD1	TRBJ1-2	many	TGCAGCGTTGAACGGTCGGGACAGAACACTTACACCTTC	CSVERSGQNTYTF
TRBV20-1	NA	TRBJ2-1	NA	TGCAGTGCTGACAGGTACAATGAGCAGTTCTTC	CSADRYNEQFF
TRBV20-1	NA	TRBJ1-4	NA	TGCAGTGCTAGGCCGGTTAGCGGGTCTAATGAAAAACTGTTTTTT	CSARPVSGSNEKLFF
TRBV15	NA	TRBJ2-1	NA	TGTGCCACCAGCAGAGATGGAGAGGGGGGGTACAATGAGCAGTTCTTC	CATSRDGEGGYNEQFF
TRBV27	NA	TRBJ1-4	many	TGTGCCAGCAGTCTTACGTACCGTACCAACAGGGCGACTAATGAAAAACTGTTTTTT	CASSLTYRTNRATNEKLFF
TRBV3-1	TRBD2	TRBJ2-1	NA	TGTGCCAGCAGCCAAGGAGCGGGGAACTACAATGAGCAGTTCTTC	CASSQGAGNYNEQFF
TRBV12-3/TRBV12-4	NA	TRBJ1-5	NA	TGTGCCAGCAGTACGCTGGGGAAAGGGGATCAGCCCCAGCATTTT	CASSTLGKGDQPQHF
TRBV6-5	NA	TRBJ1-1	NA	TGTGCCAGCAGTTACGGCAGGAACACTGAAGCTTTCTTT	CASSYGRNTEAFF
TRBV27	NA	TRBJ2-2	few	TGTGCCAGCAGTACGTCCTGGGTCACCGGGGAGCTGTTTTTT	CASSTSWVTGELFF
TRBV20-1	TRBD2	TRBJ2-1	few	TGCAGTGCTTCCCAGACTAGCGGGAGCAATGAGCAGTTCTTC	CSASQTSGSNEQFF
TRBV20-1	NA	TRBJ1-5	few	TGCAGTGCCCATAAAGGGCCCAGACAGCCCCAGCATTTT	CSAHKGPRQPQHF
TRBV6-1	NA	TRBJ2-2	NA	TGTGCCAGCAGTGAGAAAAGCGACTACACCGGGGAGCTGTTTTTT	CASSEKSDYTGELFF
TRBV11-2	NA	TRBJ2-1	NA	TGTGCCAGCAGCTTAGACGGTTACAATGAGCAGTTCTTC	CASSLDGYNEQFF
TRBV7-3	TRBD2	TRBJ2-5	NA	TGTGCCAGCAGCTTAACGAGTAGCGGGGGATTAGGGACCCAGTACTTC	CASSLTSSGGLGTQYF
TRBV3-1	NA	TRBJ2-7	few	TGTGCCAGCAGCCAAGCGTGGGAGGACGAGCAGTACTTC	CASSQAWEDEQYF
TRBV12-5	NA	TRBJ1-1	NA	TGTGCTAGTGGTATACGGACAGACACTGAAGCTTTCTTT	CASGIRTDTEAFF
TRBV27	TRBD1	TRBJ1-5	NA	TGTGCCAGCAGTTTAATCCCCTCCGCCGTCGACAGGGGAGGCCAGCCCCAGCATTTT	CASSLIPSAVDRGGQPQHF
TRBV6-1	NA	TRBJ1-4	many	TGTGCCAGCAGTGCTGGGTTCGTGGAGACTAAACTGTTTTTT	CASSAGFVETKLFF
TRBV5-6	NA	TRBJ2-6	few	TGTGCCAGCAGCCGAAGACAGCCCGGGGCCAACGTCCTGACTTTC	CASSRRQPGANVLTF
TRBV6-1	NA	TRBJ2-1	many	TGTGCCAGCAAACATATTCAATACAATGAGCAGTTCTTC	CASKHIQYNEQFF
TRBV5-1	NA	TRBJ2-4	NA	TGCGCCAGCACCTTAGAGGTAGGCGGGATTCAGTACTTC	CASTLEVGGIQYF
TRBV2	TRBD1	TRBJ1-2	NA	TGTGCCAGCTCTCCCATCAGGGGACAGACCTCCTATGGCTACACCTTC	CASSPIRGQTSYGYTF
TRBV11-2	NA	TRBJ1-5	few	TGTGCCAGCAGCGGGGAGGGGGGGAATCAGCCCCAGCATTTT	CASSGEGGNQPQHF
TRBV29-1	TRBD1	TRBJ1-5	NA	TGCAGCGTTGACATGAACAGGGGGTATCAGCCCCAGCATTTT	CSVDMNRGYQPQHF
TRBV5-1	TRBD1	TRBJ2-5	NA	TGCGCCAGCAGCGATGCATCGACAGGGGGGACCCAGTACTTC	CASSDASTGGTQYF